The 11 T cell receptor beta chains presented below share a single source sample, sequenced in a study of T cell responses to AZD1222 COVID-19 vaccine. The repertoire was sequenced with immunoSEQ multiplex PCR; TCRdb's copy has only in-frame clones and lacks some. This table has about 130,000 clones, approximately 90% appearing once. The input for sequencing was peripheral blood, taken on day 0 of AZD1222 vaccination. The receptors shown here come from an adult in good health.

The CDR3 bases are TGTGCCAGCAGCTTGGTAGGGGGTAGCTACACCTTC. Amino acid sequence: CASSLVGGSYTF. The chain couples TRBV5-4 to TRBJ1-2; TRBD1 is a possible D gene (6 bases). V was clipped by 0 bases and J by 9 bases, with 9 bases between them. The CDR3 covers 12 residues. Germline CDR1 is SGHNT and CDR2 is YYREEE (reference sequence).

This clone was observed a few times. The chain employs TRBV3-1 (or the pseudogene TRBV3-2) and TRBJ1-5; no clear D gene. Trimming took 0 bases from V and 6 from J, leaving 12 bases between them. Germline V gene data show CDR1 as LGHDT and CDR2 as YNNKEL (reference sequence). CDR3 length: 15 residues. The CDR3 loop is CASSQDNRRGQPQHF. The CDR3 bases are TGTGCCAGCAGCCAAGATAATAGACGGGGTCAGCCCCAGCATTTT.

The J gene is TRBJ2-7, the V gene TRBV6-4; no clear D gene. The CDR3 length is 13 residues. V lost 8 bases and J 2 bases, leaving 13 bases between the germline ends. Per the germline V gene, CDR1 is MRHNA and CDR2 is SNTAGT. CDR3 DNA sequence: TGTGCCAGCCCGGAAACTGTAACCTACGAGCAGTACTTC. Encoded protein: CASPETVTYEQYF.

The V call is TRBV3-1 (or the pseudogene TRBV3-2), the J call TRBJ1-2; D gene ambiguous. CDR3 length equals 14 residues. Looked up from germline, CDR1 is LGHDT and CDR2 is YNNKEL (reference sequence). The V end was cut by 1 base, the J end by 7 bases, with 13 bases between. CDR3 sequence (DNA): TGTGCCAGCAGCCAAGTTATAGGTTCGGTTGGCTACACCTTC. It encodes CASSQVIGSVGYTF.

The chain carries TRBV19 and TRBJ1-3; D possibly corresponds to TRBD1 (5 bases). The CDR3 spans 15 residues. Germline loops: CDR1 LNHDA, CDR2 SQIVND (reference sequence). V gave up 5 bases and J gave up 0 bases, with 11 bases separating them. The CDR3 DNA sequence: TGTGCCAGTAGTGCAAGGGGCATCTCTGGAAACACCATATATTTT. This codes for CASSARGISGNTIYF.

The CDR3 DNA is TGTGCCAGCAGCCAGACCGAGACAGGGAAGGTTGGCTACACCTTC. This gives the protein CASSQTETGKVGYTF. The chain uses TRBV7-9 and TRBJ1-2; 7 nucleotides match TRBD1. V was pared by 5 bases and J by 7 bases, with 13 bases of the junction left unmatched. The CDR3 runs 15 residues. From germline, CDR1 is SEHNR and CDR2 FQNEAQ (reference sequence).

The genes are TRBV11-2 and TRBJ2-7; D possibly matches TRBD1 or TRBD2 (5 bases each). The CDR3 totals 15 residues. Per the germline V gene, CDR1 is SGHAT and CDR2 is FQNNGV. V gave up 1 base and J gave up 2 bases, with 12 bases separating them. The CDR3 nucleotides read TGTGCCAGCAGCTTAGTACCGCAGGGAGCCTACGAGCAGTACTTC. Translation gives CASSLVPQGAYEQYF.

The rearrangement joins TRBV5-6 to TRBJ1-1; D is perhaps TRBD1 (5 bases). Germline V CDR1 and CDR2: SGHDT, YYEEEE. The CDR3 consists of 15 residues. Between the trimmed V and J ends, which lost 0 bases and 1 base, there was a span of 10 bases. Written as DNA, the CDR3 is TGTGCCAGCAGCTTGGATCCGGGGACGAACACTGAAGCTTTCTTT. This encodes CASSLDPGTNTEAFF.

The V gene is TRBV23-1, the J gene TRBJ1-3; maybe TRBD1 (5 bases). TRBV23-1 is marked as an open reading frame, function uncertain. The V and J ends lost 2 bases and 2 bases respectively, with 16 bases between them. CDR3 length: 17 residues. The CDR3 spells CASSQTPPGGAGNTIYF. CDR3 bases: TGCGCCAGCAGTCAAACCCCCCCCGGAGGGGCTGGAAACACCATATATTTT.

This CDR3 is CASSPQTTGINGYTF. CDR3 nucleotide sequence: TGTGCCAGCAGTCCACAGACGACAGGAATTAATGGCTACACCTTC. The rearrangement uses TRBV28 and TRBJ1-2; TRBD1 is a possible D gene (6 bases). Germline V CDR1 and CDR2: MDHEN, SYDVKM. CDR3 length: 15 amino acids. Trimming pared 5 bases from V and 6 bases from J, leaving 19 bases between.

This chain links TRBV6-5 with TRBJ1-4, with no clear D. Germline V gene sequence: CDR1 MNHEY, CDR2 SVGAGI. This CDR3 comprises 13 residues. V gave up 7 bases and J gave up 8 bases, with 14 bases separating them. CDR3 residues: CASTRVNGEKLFF. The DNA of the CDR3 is TGTGCCAGCACGAGGGTAAATGGGGAAAAACTGTTTTTT.